At least ten counts were recorded for the clone carrying this T cell receptor (beta chain). These data originate in a study of CD8+CD57+ T cells in acquired aplastic anemia. In patients chosen for sequencing, flow cytometry had shown CD8+CD57+ cell expansion. The germline V gene has CDR1 KGHSH and CDR2 LQKENI. The germline V and J ends were trimmed by 0 bases and 4 bases, with 7 bases remaining between them. This CDR3 is built from 14 residues. Profiles of TCR beta VDJ and CDR3 were generated from a genomic DNA template. TCRdb re-called the reads with MiXCR, one entry per CDR3 protein. The sample lists about 54,000 distinct CDR3 sequences, roughly three fifths occurring once.

Specimen: sorted CD4+, CD8+, or CD8+CD57+ T cells (not recorded which) from PBMCs. V gene TRBV18 combines with J gene TRBJ1-3, with no clear D. The TCR originated in a human donor with aplastic anemia. CDR3 sequence: CASSPPEGGNTIYF. CDR3 coding DNA: TGTGCCAGCTCACCACCGGAGGGAGGAAACACCATATATTTT. The full variable domain, its missing parts supplied by reference TRBV18 and TRBJ1-3, is NAGVMQNPRHLVRRRGQEARLRCSPMKGHSHVYWYRQLPEEGLKFMVYLQKENIIDESGMPKERFSAEFPKEGPSILRIQQVVRGDSAAYFCASSPPEGGNTIYFGEGSWLTVV.